One sample yielded the 28 T cell receptor beta chains listed below, sequenced in a study of cytomegalovirus exposure and HLA in healthy donors (dated by TCRdb to between 2016 and 2019). Libraries were prepared through the immunoSEQ multiplex PCR assay. A mixture of 60 forward primers for TCR Vbeta segments and 13 reverse primers for TCR Jbeta segments was used in the multiplex PCR. TCRdb re-hosts the immuneACCESS table, in-frame sequences only. Its copies lack some clones; in the studies checked, an unresolved V gene accounts for under half of them, and the cause for the rest is not known. This sample is represented by roughly 110,000 clones; roughly 82% of them were singletons. The biggest ten clones account for approximately 2.5% of the sample. The material sequenced was PBMCs. Receptors originate from a man aged 30 to 39 in good health and CMV-seropositive.

Regarding this clone: This CDR3 is also generated by other DNA sequences in the sample. V and J are TRBV15 and TRBJ2-3; 10 nucleotides align to TRBD2. V lost 3 bases, J lost 5 bases, and 8 bases stayed unmatched. The germline gives CDR1 LNHNV, CDR2 YYDKDF (reference sequence). The CDR3 runs to 16 residues. The CDR3 is CATSSLSGGAGDTQYF. The CDR3 DNA reads as TGTGCCACCAGCAGTTTGAGCGGGGGGGCTGGAGATACGCAGTATTTT.

This clone has just a few counts. CDR3 in amino acids: CASSFGTGALEQYF. The CDR3 nucleotides read TGTGCCAGCAGTTTCGGGACAGGGGCGCTGGAGCAGTACTTC. The rearrangement joins TRBV6-5 to TRBJ2-7, with 10 bases identical to TRBD1. Germline values: CDR1 MNHEY, CDR2 SVGAGI. V dropped 4 bases and J dropped 7; count of bases not matched to a gene: 7. This CDR3 has 14 amino acids.

The genes are TRBV9 and TRBJ2-3; 8 nucleotides match TRBD2. J gave up 4 bases and V 4 bases, and 5 bases lay outside the gene matches. Germline V gives CDR1 SGDLS, CDR2 YYNGEE. There are 14 residues in the CDR3. The CDR3 reads CASSSRTSPDTQYF. CDR3 coding DNA: TGTGCCAGCAGCAGTCGGACTAGCCCAGATACGCAGTATTTT.

The chain couples TRBV5-1 to TRBJ1-1; 10 bases are a match to TRBD1. Unmatched junction bases numbered 3, after V lost 0 bases and J lost 7 bases. Germline CDR1 is SGHRS and CDR2 is YFSETQ. The CDR3 is 14 amino acids. CDR3 bases: TGCGCCAGCAGCTTGGGACAGGGGGCAATTGAAGCTTTCTTT. Translation gives CASSLGQGAIEAFF.

This clone was recorded once. The rearrangement joins TRBV6-1 to TRBJ1-3, with D unresolved. Germline V gene sequence: CDR1 MNHNS, CDR2 SASEGT. V dropped 7 bases and J dropped 4 bases, with 11 bases sitting between them. The CDR3 runs to 13 residues. The CDR3 spells CASTRGNGNTIYF. As DNA, the CDR3 is TGTGCCAGCACACGGGGAAACGGAAACACCATATATTTT.

The chain combines TRBV27 with TRBJ2-1; 7 nucleotides align to TRBD1. CDR1 and CDR2 from the germline V gene are MNHEY and SMNVEV (reference sequence). This CDR3 contains 16 residues. After removal of 6 bases from V and 9 bases from J, the junction contained 17 bases not matched to a gene. The CDR3 protein is CASSQLKGQMDSEQFF. CDR3 bases: TGTGCCAGCAGCCAACTAAAGGGACAGATGGACAGTGAGCAGTTCTTC.

This chain connects TRBV19 to TRBJ2-7; 8 nucleotides line up with TRBD1. CDR1 LNHDA and CDR2 SQIVND come from the germline V gene (reference sequence). There are 13 residues in the CDR3. J was trimmed by 3 bases and V by 7 bases; bases with no gene match: 5. The CDR3 region is CASTEGQGYEQYF. As DNA, the CDR3 is TGTGCCAGTACCGAAGGACAGGGCTACGAGCAGTACTTC.

DNA for the CDR3: TGTGCCAGCAGTATCCGGGACAAGGCAGATACGCAGTATTTT. It yields the protein CASSIRDKADTQYF. This sequence joins TRBV6-5 and TRBJ2-3; TRBD1 might be the D (6 bases). CDR1 MNHEY and CDR2 SVGAGI come from the germline V gene. There are 14 residues in the CDR3. Trimming shortened V by 5 bases and J by 4 bases, and 13 bases separated the two germline ends.

This chain connects TRBV4-1 to TRBJ1-5, with TRBD1 matching over 8 bases. CDR1 and CDR2 (germline): MGHRA, YSYEKL. This CDR3 has 15 residues. The V gene end was trimmed by 6 bases and the J gene end by 5 bases; junction bases not matched to a gene: 9. This CDR3 is CASSPTGQGYQPQHF. CDR3 DNA sequence: TGCGCCAGCAGTCCCACCGGACAGGGCTATCAGCCCCAGCATTTT.

The J gene is TRBJ2-7, the V gene TRBV25-1, with D maybe TRBD2 (6 bases). With 5 bases removed from V and 4 bases from J, the gap between germline ends came to 12 bases. The CDR3 is made up of 13 amino acids. The germline CDR1 and CDR2 sequences are MGHDK and SYGVNS. The CDR3 DNA sequence: TGTGCCAGCAGTCCGGGGGTTTGGTACGAGCAGTACTTC. It translates to CASSPGVWYEQYF.

This chain joins TRBV6-5 and TRBJ1-5; D might be TRBD1 (5 bases). The CDR3 length is 15 residues. Germline lookup yields CDR1 MNHEY and CDR2 SVGAGI. Trimming left V 0 bases short and J 6 bases short, with 12 bases between. The CDR3 reads CASSYSGQTGQPQHF. DNA for the CDR3: TGTGCCAGCAGTTACTCGGGGCAGACGGGTCAGCCCCAGCATTTT.

The rearrangement links TRBV5-1 to TRBJ1-1, with a tentative D call TRBD1 (5 bases). The CDR3 runs 13 residues. Germline V gene sequence: CDR1 SGHRS, CDR2 YFSETQ. With 0 bases removed from V and 8 bases from J, the gap between germline ends came to 11 bases. CDR3 protein: CASSLGGSGEAFF. The CDR3 DNA reads as TGCGCCAGCAGCTTGGGGGGATCAGGGGAAGCTTTCTTT. The complete variable domain, with remaining parts taken from reference TRBV5-1 and TRBJ1-1, reads KAGVTQTPRYLIKTRGQQVTLSCSPISGHRSVSWYQQTPGQGLQFLFEYFSETQRNKGNFPGRFSGRQFSNSRSEMNVSTLELGDSALYLCASSLGGSGEAFFGQGTRLTVV.

V usage is TRBV6-5 and J usage is TRBJ1-1; D unclear. This CDR3 is built from 14 residues. Trimming removed 8 bases at V and 0 bases at J, with 13 bases between. CDR1 is MNHEY and CDR2 is SVGAGI in the germline V gene. The CDR3 sequence: CASEGPLVNTEAFF. The DNA of the CDR3 is TGTGCCAGCGAGGGTCCTCTGGTGAACACTGAAGCTTTCTTT.

The CDR3: CASSGAGLRLAFF. CDR3 sequence (DNA): TGCGCCAGCAGTGGAGCGGGACTAAGGCTTGCTTTCTTT. The chain combines TRBV10-1 with TRBJ1-1; possible D gene TRBD1, 5 bases. The V and J ends lost 4 bases and 11 bases respectively, with 17 bases between them. Germline CDR1 and CDR2: WNHNN and SYGVQD (reference sequence). The CDR3 consists of 13 residues.

The chain carries TRBV19 and TRBJ1-1, with a possible D match to TRBD1 (5 bases). Trimming shortened V by 7 bases and J by 5 bases, and 8 bases separated the two germline ends. CDR1 is LNHDA and CDR2 is SQIVND in the germline V gene (reference sequence). The CDR3 sequence is 11 residues long. The DNA for the CDR3 is TGTGCCAGTATTAAGGGGACTGAAGCTTTCTTT. The encoded protein is CASIKGTEAFF.

CDR3 coding DNA: TGTGCCACCCGAGCGGGGGGGCATGAGACCCAGTACTTC. Amino acid sequence: CATRAGGHETQYF. V gene TRBV28 combines with J gene TRBJ2-5; 10 bases line up with TRBD2. V trimming: 10 bases; J trimming: 5 bases; junction bases outside the gene matches: 7. The CDR3 length is 13 residues. Germline CDR1 and CDR2: MDHEN and SYDVKM.

The chain couples TRBV10-2 to TRBJ2-5, with TRBD1 matching over 7 bases. Germline loops: CDR1 WSHSY, CDR2 SAAADI. With 7 bases clipped from V and 4 bases from J, the junction kept 6 bases outside the gene matches. The CDR3 spans 13 residues. CDR3 sequence reads: CASIDRAGETQYF. CDR3 coding DNA: TGCGCCAGCATAGACAGGGCGGGAGAGACCCAGTACTTC.

The chain recombines TRBV14 with TRBJ2-1; D is uncertain. V shed 4 bases and J shed 9 bases, with 13 bases lying between them. The CDR3 length is 13 residues. CDR1 is SGHDN and CDR2 is FVKESK in the germline V gene. Here the CDR3 reads CASSRDERGEQFF. The CDR3 DNA follows: TGTGCCAGCAGCCGTGACGAACGCGGTGAGCAGTTCTTC. Complete variable domain (other parts from reference TRBV14 and TRBJ2-1): EAGVTQFPSHSVIEKGQTVTLRCDPISGHDNLYWYRRVMGKEIKFLLHFVKESKQDESGMPNNRFLAERTGGTYSTLKVQPAELEDSGVYFCASSRDERGEQFFGPGTRLTVL.

The gene calls are TRBV4-1 and TRBJ2-7, with D maybe TRBD1 (6 bases). V lost 0 bases, J lost 3 bases, and 18 bases lay in between. Germline loops: CDR1 MGHRA, CDR2 YSYEKL. The CDR3 is 17 residues long. CDR3 nucleotide sequence: TGCGCCAGCAGCCAAGATGCCCCCAGGGGTCGAGTCTACGAGCAGTACTTC. Its translation is CASSQDAPRGRVYEQYF.

The rearrangement uses TRBV15 and TRBJ2-7; D uncertain. This CDR3 spans 15 amino acids. Germline lookup yields CDR1 LNHNV and CDR2 YYDKDF (reference sequence). V lost 0 bases, J lost 0 bases, and 9 bases lay in between. The CDR3 region is CATSRERVSSYEQYF. The CDR3 DNA is TGTGCCACCAGCAGAGAACGGGTGAGCTCCTACGAGCAGTACTTC.

This chain links TRBV5-1 with TRBJ1-4, with 7 nucleotides matching TRBD1. The V and J ends lost 4 bases and 8 bases, in that order; junction bases with no gene match: 11. The CDR3 has 15 amino acids. Germline CDR1 SGHRS, CDR2 YFSETQ. In DNA form, the CDR3 reads TGCGCCAGCAGCCCCTCGGAGGGGGCCTACGAAAAACTGTTTTTT. Protein sequence: CASSPSEGAYEKLFF.

This clone showed up just a few times. This sequence joins TRBV6-4 and TRBJ1-1, with D possibly TRBD1 on 5 matching bases. Germline V gene sequence: CDR1 MRHNA, CDR2 SNTAGT. The V gene lost 4 bases and the J gene lost 2 bases, with 11 bases spanning the gap. The length of the CDR3 is 14 residues. CDR3: CASSVADTNTEAFF. DNA of the CDR3: TGTGCCAGCAGTGTAGCGGACACAAACACTGAAGCTTTCTTT.

The V call is TRBV5-4, the J call TRBJ1-2, with a weak D call TRBD1 (5 bases). The CDR3 loop spans 15 amino acids. In germline, CDR1 is SGHNT, CDR2 YYREEE (reference sequence). The V end was cut by 0 bases, the J end by 1 base, with 10 bases between. The CDR3, as DNA: TGTGCCAGCAGCTTGGAGACAGCTGATAACTATGGCTACACCTTC. Translated, it gives CASSLETADNYGYTF.

In DNA, the CDR3 is TGTGCCAGCAGCCAAGAGCCTAGCGGGGCCCAAGATACGCAGTATTTT. Protein: CASSQEPSGAQDTQYF. The chain recombines TRBV4-2 with TRBJ2-3; TRBD2 aligns across 9 bases. CDR1 and CDR2 from the germline V gene are LGHNA and YNFKEQ. The CDR3 contains 16 residues. The trim removed 0 bases at V and 5 bases at J, leaving 6 bases unmatched.

This sequence joins TRBV5-1 and TRBJ2-7; unclear D gene. This CDR3 has 11 residues. Trimming took off 6 bases at V and 3 bases at J, with 7 bases between the two ends. Germline lookup yields CDR1 SGHRS and CDR2 YFSETQ. The CDR3 reads CASTENYEQYF. The DNA for the CDR3 is TGCGCCAGCACTGAGAACTACGAGCAGTACTTC.

This clone was picked up a small number of times. The rearrangement uses TRBV6-4 and TRBJ2-3; 7 bases line up with TRBD1. Germline V gene data show CDR1 as MRHNA and CDR2 as SNTAGT. This CDR3 region has 14 residues. Germline trimming cut 5 bases from V and 0 bases from J; bases unmatched to any gene: 2. The CDR3 bases are TGTGCCAGCAGTACCAGGGGGAGCACAGATACGCAGTATTTT. Amino acids: CASSTRGSTDTQYF.

The gene calls are TRBV7-6 and TRBJ2-7, with 7 bases aligning to TRBD2. Trimming took 3 bases from V and 2 from J; bases not matched to a gene: 4. The CDR3 extends over 14 amino acids. Germline V gene sequence: CDR1 SGHVS, CDR2 FNYEAQ. The CDR3 DNA reads TGTGCCAGCAGCTTTGGGACTACCCCCTACGAGCAGTACTTC. Protein product: CASSFGTTPYEQYF.

The chain combines TRBV6-4 with TRBJ1-2, with a tentative D call TRBD1 (5 bases). Germline CDR1 reads MRHNA; CDR2 reads SNTAGT. The V gene lost 4 bases and the J gene lost 8 bases, with 8 bases spanning the gap. CDR3 length equals 11 residues. The CDR3 protein is CASSAGGGYTF. In DNA form, the CDR3 reads TGTGCCAGCAGTGCCGGGGGGGGCTACACCTTC.